Sequencing of this TCR beta chain was carried out in a study of T cells in tumors after PD-1 blockade. The study, taken as a whole, reports: Some novel exhausted tumor clones appeared in pre-treatment blood, suggesting peripheral recruitment.

About this clone: Its antigen is unidentified.

Produced via immunoSEQ multiplex PCR; TCRdb's table is partial and in-frame only. Counted here are about 59,000 clones, just under 80% occurring once; the ten biggest clones make up roughly 13%. The CDR3 sequence is 14 residues long. Germline CDR1 and CDR2: SEHNR and FQNEAQ (reference sequence). The V gene lost 2 bases and the J gene lost 1 base, with 9 bases spanning the gap. The clonotype was recovered from a human donor with basal cell carcinoma. The source was PBMCs, collected before anti-PD-1 treatment. The chain carries TRBV7-9 and TRBJ2-7; the D is unclear. The CDR3 sequence is CASSLLDGSYEQYF. The CDR3 DNA sequence: TGTGCCAGCAGCTTATTGGATGGATCCTACGAGCAGTACTTC.